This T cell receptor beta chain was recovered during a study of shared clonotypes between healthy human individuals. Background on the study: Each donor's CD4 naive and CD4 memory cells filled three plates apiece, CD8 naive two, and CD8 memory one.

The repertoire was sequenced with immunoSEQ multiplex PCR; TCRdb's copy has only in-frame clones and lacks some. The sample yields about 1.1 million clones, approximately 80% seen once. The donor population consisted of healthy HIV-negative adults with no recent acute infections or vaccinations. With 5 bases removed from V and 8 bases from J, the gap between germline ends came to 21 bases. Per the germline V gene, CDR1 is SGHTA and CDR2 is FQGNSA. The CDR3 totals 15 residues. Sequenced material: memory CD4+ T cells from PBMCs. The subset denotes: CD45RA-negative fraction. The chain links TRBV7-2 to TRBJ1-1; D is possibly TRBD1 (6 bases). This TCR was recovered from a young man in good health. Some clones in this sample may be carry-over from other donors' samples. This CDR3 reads CASSRRAGANGEAFF. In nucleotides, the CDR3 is TGTGCCAGCAGCAGGAGGGCAGGGGCAAATGGGGAAGCTTTCTTT. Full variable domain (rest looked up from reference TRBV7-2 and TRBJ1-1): GAGVSQSPSNKVTEKGKDVELRCDPISGHTALYWYRQSLGQGLEFLIYFQGNSAPDKSGLPSDRFSAERTGGSVSTLTIQRTQQEDSAVYLCASSRRAGANGEAFFGQGTRLTVV.